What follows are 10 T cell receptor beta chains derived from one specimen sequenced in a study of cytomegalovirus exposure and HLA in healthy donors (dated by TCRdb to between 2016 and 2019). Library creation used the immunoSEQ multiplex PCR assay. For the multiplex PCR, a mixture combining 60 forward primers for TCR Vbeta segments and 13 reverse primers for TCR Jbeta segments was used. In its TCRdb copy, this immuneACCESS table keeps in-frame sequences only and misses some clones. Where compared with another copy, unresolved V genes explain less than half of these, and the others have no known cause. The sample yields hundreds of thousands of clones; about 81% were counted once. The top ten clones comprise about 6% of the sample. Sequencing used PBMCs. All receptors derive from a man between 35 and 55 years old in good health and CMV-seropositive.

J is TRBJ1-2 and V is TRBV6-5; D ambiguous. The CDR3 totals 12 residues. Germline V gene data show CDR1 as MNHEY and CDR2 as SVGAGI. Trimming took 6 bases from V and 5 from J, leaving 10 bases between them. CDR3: CASSPGGYGYTF. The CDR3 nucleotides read TGTGCCAGCAGCCCCGGTGGTTATGGCTACACCTTC.

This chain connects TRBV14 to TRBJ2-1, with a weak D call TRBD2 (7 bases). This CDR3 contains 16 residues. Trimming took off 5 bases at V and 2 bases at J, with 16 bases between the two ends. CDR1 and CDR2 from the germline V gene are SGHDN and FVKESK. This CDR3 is CASSSRGASPYNEQFF. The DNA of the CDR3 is TGTGCCAGCAGCTCTCGGGGGGCCTCCCCCTACAATGAGCAGTTCTTC.

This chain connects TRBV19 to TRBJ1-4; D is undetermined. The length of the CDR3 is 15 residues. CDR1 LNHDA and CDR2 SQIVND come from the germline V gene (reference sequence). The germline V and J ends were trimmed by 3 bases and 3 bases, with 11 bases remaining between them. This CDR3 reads CASSISHVSNEKLFF. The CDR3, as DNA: TGTGCCAGTAGTATTTCACATGTCTCTAATGAAAAACTGTTTTTT.

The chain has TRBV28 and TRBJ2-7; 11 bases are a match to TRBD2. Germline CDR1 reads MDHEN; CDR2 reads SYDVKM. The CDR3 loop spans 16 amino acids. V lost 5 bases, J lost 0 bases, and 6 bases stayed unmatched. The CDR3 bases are TGTGCCAGCAGTCTGCCCCTAGCGGGAGGCTCCTACGAGCAGTACTTC. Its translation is CASSLPLAGGSYEQYF.

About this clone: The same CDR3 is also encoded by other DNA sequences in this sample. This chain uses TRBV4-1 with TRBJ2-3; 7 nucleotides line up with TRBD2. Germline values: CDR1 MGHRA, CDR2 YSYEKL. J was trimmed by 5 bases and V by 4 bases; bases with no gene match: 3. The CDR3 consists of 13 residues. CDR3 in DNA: TGCGCCAGCAGCCTACCGGGGGGAGATACGCAGTATTTT. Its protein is CASSLPGGDTQYF.

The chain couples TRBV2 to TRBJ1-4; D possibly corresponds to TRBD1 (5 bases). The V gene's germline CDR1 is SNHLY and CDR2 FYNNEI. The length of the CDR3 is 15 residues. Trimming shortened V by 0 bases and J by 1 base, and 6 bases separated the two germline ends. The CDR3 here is CASSEAGLTNEKLFF. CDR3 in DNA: TGTGCCAGCAGTGAAGCGGGGCTAACTAATGAAAAACTGTTTTTT.

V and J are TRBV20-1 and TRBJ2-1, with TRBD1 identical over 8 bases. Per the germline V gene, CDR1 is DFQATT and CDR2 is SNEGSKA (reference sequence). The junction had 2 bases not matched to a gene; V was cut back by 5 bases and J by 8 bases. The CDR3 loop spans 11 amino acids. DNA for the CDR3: TGCAGTGCTGACAGGGGCTATGAGCAGTTCTTC. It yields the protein CSADRGYEQFF.

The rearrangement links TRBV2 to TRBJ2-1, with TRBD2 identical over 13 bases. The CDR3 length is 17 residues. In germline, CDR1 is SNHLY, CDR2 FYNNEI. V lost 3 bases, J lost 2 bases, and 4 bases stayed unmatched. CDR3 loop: CASSDLGTSGTYNEQFF. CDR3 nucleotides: TGTGCCAGCAGTGACTTAGGGACTAGCGGGACCTACAATGAGCAGTTCTTC.

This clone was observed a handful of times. CDR3 sequence reads: CASSAEAGYWYGYTF. The DNA of the CDR3 is TGTGCCAGCAGCGCCGAGGCGGGGTATTGGTATGGCTACACCTTC. This chain links TRBV9 with TRBJ1-2; D gene ambiguous. The V and J ends lost 3 bases and 5 bases respectively, with 17 bases between them. Germline assignment: CDR1 SGDLS and CDR2 YYNGEE. There are 15 residues in the CDR3.

In nucleotides, the CDR3 is TGTGCCAGCAGCCTGGACAGGGTCCTTTATCAGCCCCAGCATTTT. It codes for CASSLDRVLYQPQHF. V and J are TRBV7-8 and TRBJ1-5, with 8 bases fitting TRBD1. The CDR3 runs 15 residues. Germline lookup yields CDR1 SGHVS and CDR2 FQNEAQ. With V trimmed by 5 bases and J by 5 bases, 8 bases remained unmatched. The full variable domain, its missing parts supplied by reference TRBV7-8 and TRBJ1-5, is GAGVSQSPRYKVAKRGQDVALRCDPISGHVSLFWYQQALGQGPEFLTYFQNEAQLDKSGLPSDRFFAERPEGSVSTLKIQRTQQEDSAVYLCASSLDRVLYQPQHFGDGTRLSIL.